This T cell receptor beta chain is drawn from a study of blood T cell repertoires in COVID-19. Produced via immunoSEQ multiplex PCR; TCRdb's table is partial and in-frame only. The sample yields about 180,000 clones, 85% seen once. Germline values: CDR1 LNHDA, CDR2 SQIVND (reference sequence). This CDR3 has 13 amino acids. The V gene lost 6 bases and the J gene lost 6 bases, with 12 bases spanning the gap. The recovered donors of Cohort 3 showed two negative PCRs, clearance, or symptom resolution. The receptor was derived from a man in his forties who had recovered from COVID-19. The chain joins TRBV19 to TRBJ1-5; tentatively, D is TRBD1 (5 bases). Sequenced input: PBMCs or T cells enriched from blood (not recorded which). CDR3 nucleotide sequence: TGTGCCAGTAGCCGTGGACAACTTCAGCCCCAGCATTTT. It codes for CASSRGQLQPQHF. The full variable domain, in which reference TRBV19 and TRBJ1-5 provide the parts outside the CDR3, is DGGITQSPKYLFRKEGQNVTLSCEQNLNHDAMYWYRQDPGQGLRLIYYSQIVNDFQKGDIAEGYSVSREKKESFPLTVTSAQKNPTAFYLCASSRGQLQPQHFGDGTRLSIL.